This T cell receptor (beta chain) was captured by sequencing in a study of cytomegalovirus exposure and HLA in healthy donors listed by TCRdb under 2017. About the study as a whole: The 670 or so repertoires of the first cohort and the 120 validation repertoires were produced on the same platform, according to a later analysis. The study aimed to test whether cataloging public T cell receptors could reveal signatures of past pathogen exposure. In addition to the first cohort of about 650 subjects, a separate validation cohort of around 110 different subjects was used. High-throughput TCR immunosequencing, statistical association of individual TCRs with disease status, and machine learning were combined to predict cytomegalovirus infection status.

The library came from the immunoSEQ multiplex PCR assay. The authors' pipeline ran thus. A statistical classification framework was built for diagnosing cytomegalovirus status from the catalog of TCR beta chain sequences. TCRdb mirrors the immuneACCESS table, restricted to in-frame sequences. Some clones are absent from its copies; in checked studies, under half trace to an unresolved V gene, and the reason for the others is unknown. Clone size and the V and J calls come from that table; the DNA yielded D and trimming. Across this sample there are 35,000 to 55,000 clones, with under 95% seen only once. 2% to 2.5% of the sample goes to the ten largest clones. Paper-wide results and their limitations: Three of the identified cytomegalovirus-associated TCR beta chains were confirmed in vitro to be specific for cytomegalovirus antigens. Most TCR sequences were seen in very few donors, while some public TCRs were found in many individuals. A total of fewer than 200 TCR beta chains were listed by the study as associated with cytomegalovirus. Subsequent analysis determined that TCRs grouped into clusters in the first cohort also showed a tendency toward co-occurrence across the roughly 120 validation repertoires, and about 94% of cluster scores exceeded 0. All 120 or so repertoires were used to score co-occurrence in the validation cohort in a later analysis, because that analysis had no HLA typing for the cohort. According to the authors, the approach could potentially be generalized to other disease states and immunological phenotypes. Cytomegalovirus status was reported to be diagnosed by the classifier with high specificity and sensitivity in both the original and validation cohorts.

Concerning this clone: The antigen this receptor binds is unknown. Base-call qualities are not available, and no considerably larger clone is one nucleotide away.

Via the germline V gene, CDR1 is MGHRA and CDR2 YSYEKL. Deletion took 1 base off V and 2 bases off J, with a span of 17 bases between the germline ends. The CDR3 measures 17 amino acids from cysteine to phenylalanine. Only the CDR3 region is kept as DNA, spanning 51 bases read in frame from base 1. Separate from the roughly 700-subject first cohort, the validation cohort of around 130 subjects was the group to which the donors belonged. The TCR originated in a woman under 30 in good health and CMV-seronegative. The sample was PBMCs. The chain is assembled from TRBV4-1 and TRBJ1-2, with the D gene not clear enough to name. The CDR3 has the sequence CASSQGPPSTGNYGYTF. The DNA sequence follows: TGCGCCAGCAGCCAAGGACCTCCCTCGACGGGGAACTATGGCTACACCTTC.